The 19 T cell receptor beta chains given below trace back to one sample, sequenced in a study of blood T cell repertoires in COVID-19. Assay: immunoSEQ multiplex PCR; the TCRdb copy retains only in-frame clones and omits some. This sample carries approximately 120,000 clones, approximately 85% of them seen once, and the ten largest clones take around 3.2%. The specimen sequenced was peripheral blood. These receptors all come from an elderly woman with COVID-19, enrolled during active disease.

V gene TRBV28 combines with J gene TRBJ1-2; TRBD1 matches 7 bases. Germline CDR1 MDHEN, CDR2 SYDVKM. This CDR3 contains 13 residues. The V and J ends lost 6 bases and 4 bases, in that order; junction bases with no gene match: 5. The CDR3 DNA reads TGTGCCAGCAGCCTCGGGACAGTCTATGGCTACACCTTC. Translating it yields CASSLGTVYGYTF.

CDR3 DNA sequence: TGTGCCAGCAGTGTGATCCCCGGGACAGGCAGTAGCACAGATACGCAGTATTTT. Protein product: CASSVIPGTGSSTDTQYF. The rearrangement uses TRBV28 and TRBJ2-3; 8 bases fit TRBD1. Germline trimming cut 5 bases from V and 0 bases from J; bases unmatched to any gene: 13. The CDR3 has 18 amino acids. In germline, CDR1 is MDHEN, CDR2 SYDVKM.

The gene calls are TRBV4-2 and TRBJ2-2, with D maybe TRBD2 (6 bases). The V and J ends lost 4 bases and 5 bases respectively, with 11 bases between them. This CDR3 spans 14 amino acids. CDR1 is LGHNA and CDR2 is YNFKEQ in the germline V gene. The chain's CDR3 is CASSPGTATGELFF. The CDR3 nucleotides read TGTGCCAGCAGCCCTGGGACTGCTACCGGGGAGCTGTTTTTT.

This clone is a singleton in its sample. J is TRBJ1-5 and V is TRBV6-5; D is unresolved. CDR3 length: 13 residues. The germline V gene has CDR1 MNHEY and CDR2 SVGAGI. V lost 7 bases, J lost 4 bases, and 11 bases lay in between. CDR3 in DNA: TGTGCCAGCAACCGAGAGGTTAATCAGCCCCAGCATTTT. It translates to CASNREVNQPQHF.

The J gene is TRBJ2-1, the V gene TRBV19; 10 bases are a match to TRBD2. J gave up 6 bases and V 4 bases, and 9 bases lay outside the gene matches. In germline, CDR1 is LNHDA, CDR2 SQIVND (reference sequence). This CDR3 has 16 amino acids. The CDR3 loop is CASSSEASGSGNEQFF. The CDR3 nucleotides read TGTGCCAGTAGTAGTGAGGCTAGCGGGAGTGGCAATGAGCAGTTCTTC.

This chain uses TRBV28 with TRBJ2-5; 14 positions match TRBD2. Germline V gene lookup returns CDR1 MDHEN and CDR2 SYDVKM. The length of the CDR3 is 16 residues. V dropped 5 bases and J dropped 4; count of bases not matched to a gene: 6. The CDR3 sequence is CASSRTSGRLGETQYF. The DNA of the CDR3 is TGTGCCAGCAGTAGGACTAGCGGGAGGTTGGGAGAGACCCAGTACTTC. Full variable domain (outside the CDR3, taken from reference TRBV28 and TRBJ2-5): DVKVTQSSRYLVKRTGEKVFLECVQDMDHENMFWYRQDPGLGLRLIYFSYDVKMKEKGDIPEGYSVSREKKERFSLILESASTNQTSMYLCASSRTSGRLGETQYFGPGTRLLVL.

The genes are TRBV7-9 and TRBJ2-3; TRBD2 matches at 11 bases. The J segment lost 6 bases and the V segment lost 5 bases, leaving 7 bases of the junction unmatched. Germline V gene lookup returns CDR1 SEHNR and CDR2 FQNEAQ (reference sequence). The CDR3 length is 15 residues. The CDR3 DNA follows: TGTGCCAGCAGCCAGACTAGCGGGACAAAGGATACGCAGTATTTT. It codes for CASSQTSGTKDTQYF.

This clone was found a few times. The genes are TRBV6-4 and TRBJ2-1, with a possible D match to TRBD2 (5 bases). V was shortened by 4 bases and J by 1 base, with 17 bases between the two germline ends. Germline V CDR1 and CDR2: MRHNA, SNTAGT. This CDR3 spans 17 amino acids. The CDR3 bases are TGTGCCAGCAGTGGTGGTCAGCCCCGAGGGTCCTACAATGAGCAGTTCTTC. Protein product: CASSGGQPRGSYNEQFF.

The chain links TRBV2 to TRBJ2-5, with 7 bases aligning to TRBD1. CDR3 length: 15 residues. Germline loops: CDR1 SNHLY, CDR2 FYNNEI. V lost 2 bases to trimming and J lost 7 bases; unmatched junction nucleotides: 10. The CDR3 protein is CASSERGRGLGTQYF. The CDR3 bases are TGTGCCAGCAGTGAAAGGGGCAGGGGGTTAGGGACCCAGTACTTC.

The gene calls are TRBV28 and TRBJ1-4, with no clear D. The CDR3 contains 15 residues. Trimming took 5 bases from V and 4 from J, leaving 14 bases between them. Per germline, CDR1 MDHEN and CDR2 SYDVKM. The DNA for the CDR3 is TGTGCCAGCAGTCCCCCACGCGGTAATAATGAAAAACTGTTTTTT. Its translation: CASSPPRGNNEKLFF. Looking up the rest from reference TRBV28 and TRBJ1-4 gives the full variable domain: DVKVTQSSRYLVKRTGEKVFLECVQDMDHENMFWYRQDPGLGLRLIYFSYDVKMKEKGDIPEGYSVSREKKERFSLILESASTNQTSMYLCASSPPRGNNEKLFFGSGTQLSVL.

The chain uses TRBV5-1 and TRBJ1-1, with TRBD1 matching over 9 bases. V shed 0 bases and J 5 bases; nucleotides not matched to a gene: 8. The CDR3 loop spans 16 amino acids. Per germline, CDR1 SGHRS and CDR2 YFSETQ. CDR3 protein: CASSLGGQGRRTEAFF. CDR3 DNA sequence: TGCGCCAGCAGCTTGGGCGGACAGGGGAGGAGGACTGAAGCTTTCTTT.

This clone has a single count. The rearrangement links TRBV19 to TRBJ1-5; TRBD1 is a possible D gene (6 bases). From germline, CDR1 is LNHDA and CDR2 SQIVND (reference sequence). This CDR3 is built from 14 residues. Trimming stripped 5 bases from V and 3 bases from J, with 11 bases between. CDR3 coding DNA: TGTGCCAGTAGTCTCACAGGGTCCAATCAGCCCCAGCATTTT. This encodes CASSLTGSNQPQHF. Full variable domain (missing parts from reference TRBV19 and TRBJ1-5): DGGITQSPKYLFRKEGQNVTLSCEQNLNHDAMYWYRQDPGQGLRLIYYSQIVNDFQKGDIAEGYSVSREKKESFPLTVTSAQKNPTAFYLCASSLTGSNQPQHFGDGTRLSIL.

DNA for the CDR3: TGTGCCAGCAGCTTCGGGCAGACTATGAACACTGAAGCTTTCTTT. Translating gives CASSFGQTMNTEAFF. The chain carries TRBV5-4 and TRBJ1-1; D remains unclear. Germline V CDR1 and CDR2: SGHNT, YYREEE (reference sequence). This CDR3 has 15 residues. V lost 2 bases and J lost 0, with 11 bases in between.

The V and J genes are TRBV19 and TRBJ1-1, with D uncertain. V lost 8 bases and J 4 bases, leaving 20 bases between the germline ends. The V gene's germline CDR1 is LNHDA and CDR2 SQIVND (reference sequence). The CDR3 extends over 15 amino acids. This CDR3 reads CASAPTRHRGTEAFF. The CDR3 DNA follows: TGTGCCAGTGCCCCGACGAGACATCGGGGCACTGAAGCTTTCTTT.

This clone was seen only once. The chain combines TRBV28 with TRBJ2-7, with D uncertain. V was shortened by 5 bases and J by 2 bases, with 4 bases between the two germline ends. The CDR3 length is 11 residues. In germline, CDR1 is MDHEN, CDR2 SYDVKM. CDR3 bases: TGTGCCAGCAGTGCGGCCTACGAGCAGTACTTC. Encoded protein: CASSAAYEQYF.

V gene TRBV18 combines with J gene TRBJ2-5, with 15 bases lining up with TRBD2. V shed 0 bases and J 4 bases; nucleotides not matched to a gene: 0. The CDR3 consists of 16 residues. In germline, CDR1 is KGHSH, CDR2 LQKENI. CDR3 loop: CASSPPGLAGGETQYF. CDR3 DNA sequence: TGTGCCAGCTCACCACCGGGACTAGCGGGAGGAGAGACCCAGTACTTC.

CDR3 DNA: TGTGCCAGCAGCCAAAGCGGCGGGAGCCTAGAGACCCAGTACTTC. Amino acids: CASSQSGGSLETQYF. The chain employs TRBV7-9 and TRBJ2-5; 7 bases agree with TRBD2. V lost 5 bases to trimming and J lost 4 bases; unmatched junction nucleotides: 10. This CDR3 spans 15 amino acids. CDR1 is SEHNR, CDR2 FQNEAQ, per germline (reference sequence).

This clone was detected once. The V gene is TRBV27, the J gene TRBJ2-7; TRBD1 agrees at 10 bases. The CDR3 contains 14 residues. Trimming cost V 3 bases and J 3 bases; bases outside gene matches: 2. The germline V gene encodes CDR1 MNHEY and CDR2 SMNVEV (reference sequence). CDR3 in DNA: TGTGCCAGCAGTTTTGGGACAGGGGACTACGAGCAGTACTTC. It is translated as CASSFGTGDYEQYF.

The chain employs TRBV19 and TRBJ1-2; D gene ambiguous. CDR1 and CDR2 (germline): LNHDA, SQIVND (reference sequence). This CDR3 is built from 11 residues. The ends were cut back, 4 bases at V and 8 bases at J, with 8 bases in the middle. The chain's CDR3 is CASSNAGGYTF. CDR3 bases: TGTGCCAGTAGTAACGCGGGGGGCTACACCTTC.